The T cell receptor beta chain described here comes from a study of blood T cell repertoires in COVID-19. Study context: T cells, B-cell-depleted T cells, or PBMCs supplied cDNA or gDNA.

Authors' data handling: Using reference gene primer amplification, nucleated cell counts were estimated. Repertoires were generated with immunoSEQ multiplex PCR, while TCRdb's copy carries only in-frame clones and drops some. Clonal size and the V and J genes are those of that table, whereas D and trimming came from the DNA. Here the sample spans about 210,000 clones, roughly 86% being singletons. Germline V gives CDR1 SGHVS, CDR2 FQNEAQ. The CDR3 is 15 amino acids. Trimming stripped 0 bases from V and 6 bases from J, with 11 bases between. The chain links TRBV7-8 to TRBJ1-4, with TRBD1 as a possible D gene (6 bases). The sample consisted of peripheral blood. The TCR was taken from a woman in her 50s with active or convalescent COVID-19. This CDR3 reads CASSLAWTADEKLFF. CDR3 coding DNA: TGTGCCAGCAGCTTAGCGTGGACAGCCGATGAAAAACTGTTTTTT.